The 29 T cell receptor beta chains reported below all come from one sample, sequenced in a study of cytomegalovirus exposure and HLA in healthy donors. Primers: 60 Vbeta forward and 13 Jbeta reverse. Generated by immunoSEQ multiplex PCR, the TCRdb table keeps only in-frame clones and is missing some. The sample yields around 150,000 clones, over 70% seen once. The sample was PBMCs. Receptors originate from a man in his thirties or forties in good health and CMV-seronegative.

The chain has TRBV7-2 and TRBJ2-1; no reliable D call. The CDR3 has 14 residues. V was cut by 3 bases and J by 8 bases, with 14 bases left in between. The germline V gene has CDR1 SGHTA and CDR2 FQGNSA. CDR3 sequence: CASSLGRGSDEQFF. CDR3 DNA: TGTGCCAGCAGCTTGGGCCGTGGCAGTGATGAGCAGTTCTTC. The full variable domain, in which reference TRBV7-2 and TRBJ2-1 provide the parts outside the CDR3, is GAGVSQSPSNKVTEKGKDVELRCDPISGHTALYWYRQSLGQGLEFLIYFQGNSAPDKSGLPSDRFSAERTGGSVSTLTIQRTQQEDSAVYLCASSLGRGSDEQFFGPGTRLTVL.

The V gene is TRBV5-6, the J gene TRBJ2-6; D gene ambiguous. The CDR3 extends over 16 amino acids. Germline V gene sequence: CDR1 SGHDT, CDR2 YYEEEE. Between the trimmed V and J ends, which lost 1 base and 0 bases, there was a span of 8 bases. DNA for the CDR3: TGTGCCAGCAGCTTGCTCTCAGACTCTGGGGCCAACGTCCTGACTTTC. It translates to CASSLLSDSGANVLTF.

This clone was seen a single time. CDR3 sequence reads: CASSLQGSGWETQYF. The CDR3 DNA reads as TGTGCCAGCAGCCTTCAGGGTTCGGGTTGGGAGACCCAGTACTTC. This rearrangement joins TRBV9 to TRBJ2-5; tentatively, D is TRBD1 (5 bases). The germline V and J ends were trimmed by 4 bases and 5 bases, with 18 bases remaining between them. Per germline, CDR1 SGDLS and CDR2 YYNGEE. This CDR3 has 15 amino acids.

V gene TRBV29-1 combines with J gene TRBJ2-7; tentative D call: TRBD1 (6 bases). Germline values: CDR1 SQVTM, CDR2 ANQGSEA. The CDR3 totals 11 residues. V lost 6 bases, J lost 5 bases, and 11 bases lay in between. DNA for the CDR3: TGCAGCGTAGGACAGTTGGACGAGCAGTACTTC. Encoded protein: CSVGQLDEQYF.

The chain's CDR3 is CASVWPPADTQYF. CDR3 DNA: TGTGCCAGCGTGTGGCCCCCTGCAGATACGCAGTATTTT. The V call is TRBV7-2, the J call TRBJ2-3; no clear D gene. V was clipped by 8 bases and J by 4 bases, with 13 bases between them. There are 13 residues in the CDR3. Germline V lookup: CDR1 SGHTA, CDR2 FQGNSA.

Here the CDR3 reads CASSVTLAGGRETQYF. The CDR3 bases are TGTGCCAGCAGCGTAACTTTAGCGGGGGGAAGGGAGACCCAGTACTTC. The chain has TRBV9 and TRBJ2-5, with TRBD2 matching 10 bases. Germline CDR1 SGDLS, CDR2 YYNGEE. Trimming took 1 base from V and 5 from J; bases not matched to a gene: 8. The CDR3 is 16 amino acids. The full variable domain, rest sourced from reference TRBV9 and TRBJ2-5, is DSGVTQTPKHLITATGQRVTLRCSPRSGDLSVYWYQQSLDQGLQFLIQYYNGEERAKGNILERFSAQQFPDLHSELNLSSLELGDSALYFCASSVTLAGGRETQYFGPGTRLLVL.

This clone has just a few counts. The V call is TRBV19, the J call TRBJ2-3; TRBD2 agrees at 11 bases. Per germline, CDR1 LNHDA and CDR2 SQIVND (reference sequence). The CDR3 contains 16 residues. Trimming cost V 2 bases and J 4 bases; bases outside gene matches: 5. CDR3 protein: CASSITSGSFADTQYF. The CDR3 region has the DNA TGTGCCAGTAGTATAACTAGCGGGAGTTTCGCAGATACGCAGTATTTT.

The chain joins TRBV6-5 to TRBJ2-7, with D perhaps matching TRBD1 (6 bases). Per the germline V gene, CDR1 is MNHEY and CDR2 is SVGAGI. V was pared by 2 bases and J by 1 base, with 15 bases between. This CDR3 spans 16 amino acids. This chain's CDR3 is CASSYQPGTLSYEQYF. The CDR3 region has the DNA TGTGCCAGCAGTTACCAACCCGGGACACTTTCCTACGAGCAGTACTTC.

The V and J genes are TRBV6-5 and TRBJ2-7; 7 bases align to TRBD2. The trim removed 1 base at V and 7 bases at J, leaving 1 base unmatched. This CDR3 spans 12 amino acids. Germline-derived CDR1 and CDR2 are MNHEY and SVGAGI. The CDR3 is CASSYLGGEQYF. In DNA, the CDR3 is TGTGCCAGCAGTTACTTGGGGGGGGAGCAGTACTTC.

The V and J genes are TRBV18 and TRBJ2-5, with a possible D match to TRBD1 (6 bases). The germline gives CDR1 KGHSH, CDR2 LQKENI. The CDR3 is 13 residues long. V dropped 6 bases and J dropped 10 bases, with 18 bases sitting between them. CDR3 in DNA: TGTGCCAGCTCCCGGGACAAGTCAAGAGGCCAGTACTTC. It encodes CASSRDKSRGQYF.

In its sample, this clone was seen once. The chain has TRBV25-1 and TRBJ2-1, with no clear D. Trimming stripped 0 bases from V and 9 bases from J, with 9 bases between. The CDR3 length is 13 residues. In germline, CDR1 is MGHDK, CDR2 SYGVNS. CDR3 nucleotides: TGTGCCAGCAGTGAATATGCACAATCTGAGCAGTTCTTC. Protein: CASSEYAQSEQFF. Filled out from reference TRBV25-1 and TRBJ2-1, the complete variable domain reads EADIYQTPRYLVIGTGKKITLECSQTMGHDKMYWYQQDPGMELHLIHYSYGVNSTEKGDLSSESTVSRIRTEHFPLTLESARPSHTSQYLCASSEYAQSEQFFGPGTRLTVL.

The chain links TRBV10-3 to TRBJ2-7, with 11 bases lining up with TRBD2. This CDR3 is 13 amino acids long. Germline values: CDR1 ENHRY, CDR2 SYGVKD. Trimming cost V 5 bases and J 6 bases; bases outside gene matches: 3. The CDR3 DNA is TGTGCCATCAGTACTAGCGGGAGTGGCGAGCAGTACTTC. Amino acids: CAISTSGSGEQYF.

This chain links TRBV27 with TRBJ2-7, with 9 bases aligning to TRBD1. Germline-derived CDR1 and CDR2 are MNHEY and SMNVEV (reference sequence). The length of the CDR3 is 15 residues. V lost 4 bases, J lost 7 bases, and 11 bases stayed unmatched. The CDR3 region has the DNA TGTGCCAGCAGTTGGGTGGACAGGGGTTATGAAGAGCAGTACTTC. It specifies CASSWVDRGYEEQYF.

V and J are TRBV5-1 and TRBJ2-7, with D unclear. The CDR3 is 14 residues long. Trimming left V 0 bases short and J 2 bases short, with 9 bases between. Germline CDR1 reads SGHRS; CDR2 reads YFSETQ. The DNA for the CDR3 is TGCGCCAGCAGCTTGGTCCCAGGTACCTACGAGCAGTACTTC. As protein: CASSLVPGTYEQYF.

The chain carries TRBV2 and TRBJ1-1; TRBD1 aligns across 8 bases. This CDR3 comprises 15 residues. V trimming: 2 bases; J trimming: 1 base; junction bases outside the gene matches: 3. The germline gives CDR1 SNHLY, CDR2 FYNNEI. CDR3 nucleotide sequence: TGTGCCAGCAGTGAAAGGACAGGGCAGAACACTGAAGCTTTCTTT. The encoded protein is CASSERTGQNTEAFF. Full variable domain (rest looked up from reference TRBV2 and TRBJ1-1): EPEVTQTPSHQVTQMGQEVILRCVPISNHLYFYWYRQILGQKVEFLVSFYNNEISEKSEIFDDQFSVERPDGSNFTLKIRSTKLEDSAMYFCASSERTGQNTEAFFGQGTRLTVV.

The chain carries TRBV10-3 and TRBJ2-5; a possible D gene is TRBD2 (6 bases). The V gene's germline CDR1 is ENHRY and CDR2 SYGVKD. The CDR3 contains 13 residues. V was clipped by 3 bases and J by 5 bases, with 10 bases between them. Here the CDR3 DNA reads TGTGCCATCAGTGACCCGGGGGTGGAGACCCAGTACTTC. It is translated as CAISDPGVETQYF.

The rearrangement joins TRBV5-1 to TRBJ1-3; 9 bases line up with TRBD1. This CDR3 comprises 15 residues. Per germline, CDR1 SGHRS and CDR2 YFSETQ. V shed 0 bases and J 4 bases; nucleotides not matched to a gene: 2. CDR3 in amino acids: CASSLGTGGGNTIYF. CDR3 DNA: TGCGCCAGCAGCTTGGGCACAGGGGGCGGAAACACCATATATTTT.

This clone has a handful of counts. This chain joins TRBV5-1 and TRBJ1-4; D call uncertain. Trimming shortened V by 1 base and J by 4 bases, and 8 bases separated the two germline ends. Per the germline V gene, CDR1 is SGHRS and CDR2 is YFSETQ. The CDR3 is 14 amino acids. As DNA, the CDR3 is TGCGCCAGCAGCTTGTGGGCGGGTAATGAAAAACTGTTTTTT. It encodes CASSLWAGNEKLFF.

V gene TRBV5-1 combines with J gene TRBJ2-7; 9 nucleotides align to TRBD1. J gave up 2 bases and V 5 bases, and 8 bases lay outside the gene matches. The CDR3 is 15 residues long. Germline V gene lookup returns CDR1 SGHRS and CDR2 YFSETQ. The CDR3 region has the DNA TGCGCCAGCAGTCCGGACAGGGGATTACCCTACGAGCAGTACTTC. This gives the protein CASSPDRGLPYEQYF.

V is TRBV10-1 and J is TRBJ2-1, with 8 bases aligning to TRBD2. With V trimmed by 5 bases and J by 4 bases, 4 bases remained unmatched. The CDR3 is made up of 14 amino acids. Germline V CDR1 and CDR2: WNHNN, SYGVQD (reference sequence). The CDR3 DNA follows: TGCGCCAGCAGTCTGAGCGGGAGTTACAATGAGCAGTTCTTC. Amino acid sequence: CASSLSGSYNEQFF.

This clone showed up just a few times. The chain joins TRBV10-2 to TRBJ2-7; 13 bases line up with TRBD2. The V and J ends lost 7 bases and 9 bases, in that order; junction bases with no gene match: 6. The CDR3 runs 13 residues. Germline V gives CDR1 WSHSY, CDR2 SAAADI. This CDR3 reads CASTGLAGVRQYF. The CDR3 bases are TGCGCCAGCACCGGACTAGCGGGAGTAAGGCAGTACTTC.

The gene calls are TRBV5-1 and TRBJ1-3; D is unresolved. This CDR3 is 15 amino acids long. Germline V CDR1 and CDR2: SGHRS, YFSETQ. V was pared by 0 bases and J by 4 bases, with 11 bases between. The CDR3 loop is CASSLDSIYGNTIYF. The CDR3 DNA reads as TGCGCCAGCAGCTTGGATTCTATTTACGGAAACACCATATATTTT. The whole variable domain, remainder taken from reference TRBV5-1 and TRBJ1-3, is KAGVTQTPRYLIKTRGQQVTLSCSPISGHRSVSWYQQTPGQGLQFLFEYFSETQRNKGNFPGRFSGRQFSNSRSEMNVSTLELGDSALYLCASSLDSIYGNTIYFGEGSWLTVV.

The chain carries TRBV6-6 and TRBJ2-7; 7 nucleotides match TRBD2. Trimming at V came to 5 bases and at J to 1 base, leaving 8 bases not matched to a gene. Germline CDR1 is MNHNY and CDR2 is SVGAGI (reference sequence). The CDR3 is made up of 15 amino acids. CDR3 in amino acids: CASSLGLAESYEQYF. Here the CDR3 DNA reads TGTGCCAGCAGTCTAGGTCTAGCGGAATCCTACGAGCAGTACTTC.

The chain recombines TRBV11-2 with TRBJ1-2; TRBD1 aligns across 8 bases. The CDR3 is 13 amino acids. The trim removed 4 bases at V and 14 bases at J, leaving 12 bases unmatched. Germline V gives CDR1 SGHAT, CDR2 FQNNGV. CDR3 nucleotide sequence: TGTGCCAGCAGCTCACAAGCGACAGGGGACCAAACCTTC. The encoded protein is CASSSQATGDQTF.

The chain uses TRBV6-4 and TRBJ2-1; 9 bases map to TRBD2. This CDR3 is 13 amino acids long. Trimming at V came to 6 bases and at J to 7 bases, leaving 4 bases not matched to a gene. CDR1 and CDR2 (germline): MRHNA, SNTAGT. CDR3 sequence reads: CASSNSGRNEQFF. The DNA for the CDR3 is TGTGCCAGCAGCAATAGCGGGAGAAATGAGCAGTTCTTC.

This chain uses TRBV4-1 with TRBJ2-7; D gene ambiguous. V was cut by 0 bases and J by 4 bases, with 10 bases left in between. The CDR3 is 14 residues long. Per germline, CDR1 MGHRA and CDR2 YSYEKL. The DNA for the CDR3 is TGCGCCAGCAGCCAAGATCTTGACAAATACGAGCAGTACTTC. Translation: CASSQDLDKYEQYF.

The chain joins TRBV29-1 to TRBJ1-2; D is unresolved. Trimming removed 4 bases from V and 2 bases from J, with 8 bases in between. Germline V CDR1 and CDR2: SQVTM, ANQGSEA. The CDR3 is 12 residues long. This CDR3 reads CSVVTENYGYTF. As DNA, the CDR3 is TGCAGCGTTGTAACAGAGAACTATGGCTACACCTTC.

The chain links TRBV10-3 to TRBJ2-1; TRBD2 matches 10 bases. Germline assignment: CDR1 ENHRY and CDR2 SYGVKD. V was clipped by 7 bases and J by 4 bases; unmatched bases: 7. The CDR3 spans 15 residues. As DNA, the CDR3 is TGTGCCATCAAAGGGCTAGCGGGAGAATACAATGAGCAGTTCTTC. The encoded protein is CAIKGLAGEYNEQFF.

The chain has TRBV7-9 and TRBJ1-5, with D uncertain. Trimming removed 5 bases at V and 0 bases at J, with 8 bases between. The CDR3 has 14 amino acids. Germline CDR1 and CDR2: SEHNR and FQNEAQ (reference sequence). The CDR3 region has the DNA TGTGCCAGCAGCATCACAAATAGCAATCAGCCCCAGCATTTT. Protein product: CASSITNSNQPQHF.